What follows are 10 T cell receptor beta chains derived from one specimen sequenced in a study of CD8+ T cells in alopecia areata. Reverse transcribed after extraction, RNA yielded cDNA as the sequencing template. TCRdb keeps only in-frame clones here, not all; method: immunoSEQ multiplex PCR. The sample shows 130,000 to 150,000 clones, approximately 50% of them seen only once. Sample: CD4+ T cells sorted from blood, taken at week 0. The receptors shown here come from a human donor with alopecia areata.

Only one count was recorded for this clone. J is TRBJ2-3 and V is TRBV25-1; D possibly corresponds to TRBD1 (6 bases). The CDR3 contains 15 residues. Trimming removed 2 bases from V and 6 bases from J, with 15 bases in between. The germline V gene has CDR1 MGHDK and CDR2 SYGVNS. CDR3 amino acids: CASSEDDRRTDTQYF. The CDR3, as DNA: TGTGCCAGCAGTGAAGATGACAGGCGGACGGATACGCAGTATTTT.

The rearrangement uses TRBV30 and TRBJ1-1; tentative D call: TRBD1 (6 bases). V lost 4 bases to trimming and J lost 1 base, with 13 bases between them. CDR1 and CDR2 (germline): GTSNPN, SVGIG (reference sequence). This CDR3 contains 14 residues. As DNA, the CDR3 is TGTGCCTGGAACAGGGCTGTGGGGAACACTGAAGCTTTCTTT. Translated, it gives CAWNRAVGNTEAFF.

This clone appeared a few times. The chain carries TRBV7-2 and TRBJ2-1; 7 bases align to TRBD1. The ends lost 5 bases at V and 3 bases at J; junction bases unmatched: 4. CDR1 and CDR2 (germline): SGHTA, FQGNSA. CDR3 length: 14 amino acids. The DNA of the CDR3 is TGTGCCAGCAGCAGGGACAGTTACTACAATGAGCAGTTCTTC. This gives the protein CASSRDSYYNEQFF.

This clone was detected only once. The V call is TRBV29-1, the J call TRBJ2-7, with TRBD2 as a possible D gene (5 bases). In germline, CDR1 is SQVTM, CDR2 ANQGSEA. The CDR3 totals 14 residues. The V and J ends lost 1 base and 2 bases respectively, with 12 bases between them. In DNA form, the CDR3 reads TGCAGCGTTGAAGGGTTACCGGGAACCTACGAGCAGTACTTC. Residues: CSVEGLPGTYEQYF.

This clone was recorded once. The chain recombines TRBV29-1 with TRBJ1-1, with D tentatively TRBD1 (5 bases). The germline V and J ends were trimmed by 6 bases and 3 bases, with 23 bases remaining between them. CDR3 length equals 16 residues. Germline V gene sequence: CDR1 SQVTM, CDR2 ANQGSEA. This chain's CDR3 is CSVIDFLGRRDTEAFF. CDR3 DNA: TGCAGCGTGATAGACTTCCTGGGGCGAAGGGACACTGAAGCTTTCTTT.

The CDR3 sequence: CASSLTGPTDTQYF. The DNA of the CDR3 is TGTGCCAGCAGCTTAACGGGACCCACAGATACGCAGTATTTT. This chain uses TRBV7-9 with TRBJ2-3; D tentatively fits TRBD1 or TRBD2 (5 bases each). This CDR3 comprises 14 residues. V dropped 2 bases and J dropped 2 bases, with 8 bases sitting between them. Germline CDR1 SEHNR, CDR2 FQNEAQ (reference sequence).

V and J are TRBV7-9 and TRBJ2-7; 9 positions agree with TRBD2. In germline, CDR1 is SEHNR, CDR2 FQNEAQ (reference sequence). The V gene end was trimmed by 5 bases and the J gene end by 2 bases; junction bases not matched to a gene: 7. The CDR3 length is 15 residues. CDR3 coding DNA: TGTGCCAGCAGCCAGAGCGGGAGGTTAGCCTACGAGCAGTACTTC. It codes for CASSQSGRLAYEQYF.

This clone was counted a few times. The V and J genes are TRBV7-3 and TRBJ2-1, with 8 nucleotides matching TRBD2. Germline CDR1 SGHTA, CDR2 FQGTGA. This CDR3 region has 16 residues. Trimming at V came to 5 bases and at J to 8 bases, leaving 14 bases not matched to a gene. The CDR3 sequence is CASSPSGGPGEYEQFF. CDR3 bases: TGTGCCAGCAGCCCTTCGGGAGGGCCGGGAGAATATGAGCAGTTCTTC. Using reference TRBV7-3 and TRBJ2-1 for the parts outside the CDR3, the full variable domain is GAGVSQTPSNKVTEKGKYVELRCDPISGHTALYWYRQSLGQGPEFLIYFQGTGAADDSGLPNDRFFAVRPEGSVSTLKIQRTERGDSAVYLCASSPSGGPGEYEQFFGPGTRLTVL.

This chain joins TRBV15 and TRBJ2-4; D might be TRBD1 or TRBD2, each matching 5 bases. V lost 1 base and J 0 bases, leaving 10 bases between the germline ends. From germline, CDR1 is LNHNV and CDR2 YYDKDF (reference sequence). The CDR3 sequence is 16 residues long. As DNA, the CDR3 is TGTGCCACCAGCAGAGGGGACGGACTAGCCAAAAACATTCAGTACTTC. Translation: CATSRGDGLAKNIQYF.

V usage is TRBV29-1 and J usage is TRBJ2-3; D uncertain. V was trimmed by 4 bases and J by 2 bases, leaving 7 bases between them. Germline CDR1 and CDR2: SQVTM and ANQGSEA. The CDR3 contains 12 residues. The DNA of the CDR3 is TGCAGCGTTGCAGACGCCACAGATACGCAGTATTTT. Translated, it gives CSVADATDTQYF.